These 27 T cell receptor beta chains came from one sample sequenced in a study of CD8+CD57+ T cells in acquired aplastic anemia. TCR beta VDJ and CDR3 profiling used genomic DNA as template. TCRdb re-derived calls from the reads in MiXCR, one entry per CDR3 protein. The repertoire has hundreds of thousands of distinct CDR3 sequences, roughly 68% of them found once; the top ten carry 4%. Sample: sorted CD4+, CD8+, or CD8+CD57+ T cells (not recorded which) from PBMCs. The source is a human donor in good health, serving as a control.

The CDR3 DNA reads as TGTGCCAGCAGCTTGGAGGGACAGGGGACTAGCGAGCAGTACTTC. It translates to CASSLEGQGTSEQYF. J is TRBJ2-7 and V is TRBV7-8; 10 bases map to TRBD1. V shed 3 bases and J 6 bases; nucleotides not matched to a gene: 8. The CDR3 length is 15 residues. CDR1 and CDR2 (germline): SGHVS, FQNEAQ.

The V and J genes are TRBV20-1 and TRBJ2-7; D ambiguous. Germline assignment: CDR1 DFQATT and CDR2 SNEGSKA (reference sequence). The CDR3 is 11 residues long. Trimming left V 4 bases short and J 5 bases short, with 9 bases between. The CDR3 protein is CSATGNNEQYF. In DNA form, the CDR3 reads TGCAGTGCTACCGGCAACAACGAGCAGTACTTC.

This clonotype has at least ten counts. The CDR3 sequence is CASSFFGTENQPQHF. The CDR3 DNA follows: TGTGCCAGCAGCTTCTTCGGGACAGAGAATCAGCCCCAGCATTTT. V is TRBV7-2 and J is TRBJ1-5, with TRBD1 identical over 7 bases. Germline V gene data show CDR1 as SGHTA and CDR2 as FQGNSA. This CDR3 is built from 15 residues. The J segment lost 4 bases and the V segment lost 3 bases, leaving 6 bases of the junction unmatched.

V gene TRBV2 combines with J gene TRBJ1-5; D is ambiguous. CDR3 length: 10 amino acids. CDR1 is SNHLY and CDR2 is FYNNEI in the germline V gene. V lost 6 bases, J lost 15 bases, and 12 bases lay in between. The CDR3 here is CASSPQRGHF. The CDR3, as DNA: TGTGCCAGCAGCCCTCAGCGGGGGCATTTT. Supplemented by reference TRBV2 and TRBJ1-5, the full variable domain reads EPEVTQTPSHQVTQMGQEVILRCVPISNHLYFYWYRQILGQKVEFLVSFYNNEISEKSEIFDDQFSVERPDGSNFTLKIRSTKLEDSAMYFCASSPQRGHFGDGTRLSIL.

The genes are TRBV10-3 and TRBJ2-1; TRBD2 matches at 7 bases. The J segment lost 5 bases and the V segment lost 5 bases, leaving 12 bases of the junction unmatched. Germline CDR1 ENHRY, CDR2 SYGVKD. The CDR3 is made up of 16 amino acids. The CDR3 loop reads CAISPTGASGNNEQFF. The DNA for the CDR3 is TGTGCCATCAGTCCAACCGGCGCTAGCGGAAACAATGAGCAGTTCTTC.

This clonotype came up once. The chain couples TRBV19 to TRBJ2-3, with 7 bases fitting TRBD1. Germline loops: CDR1 LNHDA, CDR2 SQIVND (reference sequence). CDR3 length: 16 residues. Trimming took 4 bases from V and 0 from J; bases not matched to a gene: 7. CDR3 DNA: TGTGCCAGTAGTAGGGACAGCGCTCCGAGCACAGATACGCAGTATTTT. Translation: CASSRDSAPSTDTQYF.

Regarding this clonotype: A much larger clone differs from this one at a single base, so this may be a read error. V is TRBV4-1 and J is TRBJ2-5, with 9 bases matching TRBD2. In germline, CDR1 is MGHRA, CDR2 YSYEKL. CDR3 size: 14 residues. CDR3 sequence: CASNQVEREVQKYF. CDR3 DNA sequence: TGCGCCAGCAACCAAGTTGAGCGGGAGGTCCAAAAGTACTTC.

This clonotype was recorded once. The V gene is TRBV25-1, the J gene TRBJ2-7; 9 nucleotides agree with TRBD1. Unmatched junction bases numbered 8, after V lost 3 bases and J lost 2 bases. This CDR3 has 16 amino acids. Germline loops: CDR1 MGHDK, CDR2 SYGVNS. CDR3 sequence reads: CASSDVGTGFTYEQYF. Written as DNA, the CDR3 is TGTGCCAGCAGTGACGTCGGGACAGGGTTTACCTACGAGCAGTACTTC.

On this clonotype itself: It is unclear where the CDR3 begins or ends on the DNA, so no DNA is shown, and the CDR3 is as TCRdb lists it. This chain links TRBV7-8 with TRBJ2-7. CDR1 SGHVS and CDR2 FQNEAQ come from the germline V gene. The CDR3 sequence runs 16 residues, both termini included. CDR3 protein: CASSLVEELFFGEQYF.

Comment on this clonotype: Because the CDR3 is missing its conserved closing phenylalanine or tryptophan, this is likely a read error. The limits of the CDR3 on the DNA are not certain, so only TCRdb's listed CDR3 is given. The chain employs TRBV2 and TRBJ1-6; TRBD1 is the table's D call and was not checked against the DNA. Per germline, CDR1 SNHLY and CDR2 FYNNEI. The CDR3 comprises 15 residues, both ends counted. This CDR3 is CASSLVLGGGTPFHC.

Notes on this clonotype: Lacking the conserved final phenylalanine or tryptophan, this CDR3 likely reflects a read error. No DNA is shown, since the ends of the CDR3 on it are uncertain; the CDR3 is the one TCRdb lists. This chain joins TRBV7-2 and TRBJ2-7; the table calls TRBD1, which could not be checked here. Germline CDR1 is SGHTA and CDR2 is FQGNSA. Inclusive of both ends, the CDR3 amounts to 13 amino acids. The CDR3 is CASSLDAGADEHY.

The chain couples TRBV9 to TRBJ2-7; D is unresolved. The CDR3 runs to 14 residues. V shed 4 bases and J shed 3 bases, with 14 bases lying between them. The germline V gene has CDR1 SGDLS and CDR2 YYNGEE. This chain's CDR3 is CASSSCPALYEQYF. In DNA form, the CDR3 reads TGTGCCAGCAGCTCGTGCCCTGCCCTCTACGAGCAGTACTTC.

The table lists this clonotype with many counts. The chain uses TRBV24-1 and TRBJ2-7; D is undetermined. The CDR3 is 15 residues long. V lost 2 bases to trimming and J lost 1 base, with 11 bases between them. CDR1 KGHDR and CDR2 SFDVKD come from the germline V gene. As DNA, the CDR3 is TGTGCCACCAGTGATTCCTCGGCGCGTTCCTACGAGCAGTACTTC. This gives the protein CATSDSSARSYEQYF.

CDR3: CATSYVYQSGNTIYF. CDR3 in DNA: TGTGCCACCAGTTACGTATACCAATCTGGAAACACCATATATTTT. This chain uses TRBV24-1 with TRBJ1-3; no definite D call. CDR1 and CDR2 (germline): KGHDR, SFDVKD. The CDR3 contains 15 residues. V shed 6 bases and J shed 1 base, with 12 bases lying between them.

Of note for this clonotype: This clone may be a read error of a much larger clone one base away. The chain carries TRBV12-3 or TRBV12-4 and TRBJ2-5; possible D gene TRBD2, 7 bases. This CDR3 is 18 amino acids long. The ends were cut back, 6 bases at V and 0 bases at J, with 23 bases in the middle. The CDR3 DNA reads TGTGCCAGCAGCCAACCCTATGAGAGGGGGGGAAACCAAGAGACCCAGTACTTC. Its translation: CASSQPYERGGNQETQYF.

This clonotype was recorded at least ten times. The chain links TRBV7-2 to TRBJ2-1; TRBD1 agrees at 8 bases. The length of the CDR3 is 15 residues. Germline V gene sequence: CDR1 SGHTA, CDR2 FQGNSA. Trimming at V came to 6 bases and at J to 8 bases, leaving 12 bases not matched to a gene. The CDR3 DNA sequence: TGTGCCAGCAGTTCCATAGGACAGGGAGGTCATGAGCAGTTCTTC. Protein sequence: CASSSIGQGGHEQFF.

Notes on this clonotype: A read error may account for a junction end that differs from germline. The chain carries TRBV6-1 and TRBJ1-2, with a weak D call TRBD1 (5 bases). The CDR3 length is 14 residues. Germline loops: CDR1 MNHNS, CDR2 SASEGT. The CDR3 DNA is TGCGCCAGCAGTACCGGGCCAAGGGGCTATGGCTACACCTTC. Translating gives CASSTGPRGYGYTF.

A remark on this clonotype: Possible read error: a much larger clone is one base away. This chain links TRBV4-3 with TRBJ1-2; TRBD1 agrees at 8 bases. The CDR3 sequence is 16 residues long. With V trimmed by 2 bases and J by 4 bases, 9 bases remained unmatched. Germline-derived CDR1 and CDR2 are LGHNA and YSLEER. CDR3 amino acids: CASSQNRDRGIYGYTF. The CDR3 DNA is TGCGCCAGCAGCCAAAATCGAGACAGGGGAATCTATGGCTACACCTTC.

The V gene is TRBV24-1, the J gene TRBJ1-2; no firm D call. This CDR3 contains 14 residues. CDR1 and CDR2 (germline): KGHDR, SFDVKD. V lost 4 bases to trimming and J lost 1 base, with 9 bases between them. The CDR3 coding sequence is TGTGCCACCAGTGACCCGACTTATAACTATGGCTACACCTTC. Protein product: CATSDPTYNYGYTF.

V and J are TRBV5-6 and TRBJ2-1, with 8 bases fitting TRBD2. V gave up 4 bases and J gave up 2 bases; unmatched junction bases: 11. Germline loops: CDR1 SGHDT, CDR2 YYEEEE. This CDR3 has 17 residues. DNA of the CDR3: TGTGCCAGCAGCCTCCTGTCGCGGGAGGCCACCTACAATGAGCAGTTCTTC. As protein: CASSLLSREATYNEQFF.

This clonotype was seen ten or more times. V is TRBV9 and J is TRBJ2-5; maybe TRBD2 (6 bases). Trimming left V 0 bases short and J 2 bases short, with 20 bases between. The CDR3 contains 18 residues. CDR1 is SGDLS, CDR2 YYNGEE, per germline. The CDR3: CASSVGVLGVAGQETQYF. The DNA of the CDR3 is TGTGCCAGCAGCGTAGGGGTCTTGGGGGTGGCGGGGCAAGAGACCCAGTACTTC.

The chain couples TRBV5-1 to TRBJ1-1; no definite D call. There are 13 residues in the CDR3. Trimming shortened V by 0 bases and J by 10 bases, and 13 bases separated the two germline ends. Germline CDR1 SGHRS, CDR2 YFSETQ. DNA for the CDR3: TGCGCCAGCAGCTTGGATGTACCCCTGGGAGCTTTCTTT. This gives the protein CASSLDVPLGAFF.

About this clonotype: Mismatch with germline at one junction end may stem from a read error. The J gene is TRBJ2-3, the V gene TRBV7-2; tentatively, D is TRBD2 (7 bases). The CDR3 loop spans 14 amino acids. CDR1 is SGHTA, CDR2 FQGNSA, per germline. This chain's CDR3 is CASSLGGGADTQHF. CDR3 in DNA: TGCGCCAGCAGCTTGGGAGGGGGGGCTGATACGCAGCACTTT.

This chain connects TRBV29-1 to TRBJ1-1; D unclear. CDR3 size: 13 residues. With 4 bases removed from V and 0 bases from J, the gap between germline ends came to 9 bases. Germline V lookup: CDR1 SQVTM, CDR2 ANQGSEA. The CDR3 spells CSVGRGLNTEAFF. In DNA, the CDR3 is TGCAGCGTTGGGCGGGGATTGAACACTGAAGCTTTCTTT.

This clonotype was seen at least ten times. The chain is built from TRBV4-3 and TRBJ1-5; D unclear. Germline V gives CDR1 LGHNA, CDR2 YSLEER. Trimming cost V 0 bases and J 7 bases, with 10 bases left between them. This CDR3 region has 14 residues. In nucleotides, the CDR3 is TGCGCCAGCAGCCAAGATAGGGTTCCGCAGCCCCAGCATTTT. Its protein is CASSQDRVPQPQHF.

This clonotype turned up a few times. This likely comes from a read error, as the CDR3 has no conserved phenylalanine or tryptophan at its end. No DNA is shown, since the ends of the CDR3 on it are uncertain; the CDR3 is the one TCRdb lists. The chain combines TRBV2 with TRBJ1-2. CDR1 is SNHLY, CDR2 FYNNEI, per germline. The CDR3 has 15 residues if both end residues are counted. The CDR3 sequence: CASRGVRRITLHFGN.

Comment on this clonotype: The germline gene is not matched at one end of the junction; a read error may be the cause. The chain joins TRBV20-1 to TRBJ2-7; D gene unclear. Germline CDR1 and CDR2: DFQATT and SNEGSKA (reference sequence). The CDR3 covers 14 residues. CDR3 in DNA: TGCAGTGCCCCCCAATTGGGCGCTACCTACGAGCAGCACTTC. Its protein product is CSAPQLGATYEQHF.